This entry lists 4 T cell receptor beta chains sequenced from one sample in a study of cytomegalovirus exposure and HLA in healthy donors. It was with 60 Vbeta and 13 Jbeta primers that the PCR ran. Method: immunoSEQ multiplex PCR; TCRdb's copy keeps in-frame clones and lacks some. The table includes about 160,000 clones, approximately 78% detected once. The sequencing sample was made of PBMCs. Source of these receptors: a woman aged 25 to 39 in good health and CMV-seropositive.

This rearrangement joins TRBV7-3 to TRBJ1-2, with 8 bases identical to TRBD1. This CDR3 contains 13 residues. The germline CDR1 and CDR2 sequences are SGHTA and FQGTGA. V was pared by 5 bases and J by 3 bases, with 2 bases of the junction left unmatched. The CDR3 nucleotides read TGTGCCAGCAGCCTGGGACAGGACTATGGCTACACCTTC. It encodes CASSLGQDYGYTF.

This chain links TRBV7-9 with TRBJ2-7; D is ambiguous. The germline V gene has CDR1 SEHNR and CDR2 FQNEAQ (reference sequence). CDR3 length equals 14 residues. Trimming shortened V by 3 bases and J by 0 bases, and 9 bases separated the two germline ends. CDR3 in DNA: TGTGCCAGCAGCTTTGCTAGGAGCTCCTACGAGCAGTACTTC. Protein: CASSFARSSYEQYF.

The CDR3 DNA is TGTGCCAGCAGTCAGGGGCCCTCCTACAATGAGCAGTTCTTC. This codes for CASSQGPSYNEQFF. This rearrangement joins TRBV6-1 to TRBJ2-1; possible D gene TRBD1, 6 bases. Germline V lookup: CDR1 MNHNS, CDR2 SASEGT. The V gene lost 5 bases and the J gene lost 0 bases, with 8 bases spanning the gap. The CDR3 runs 14 residues.

J is TRBJ1-3 and V is TRBV9; D is unclear. This CDR3 region has 18 residues. Germline-derived CDR1 and CDR2 are SGDLS and YYNGEE. Deletions cut 3 bases from V and 0 bases from J, with 19 bases between. CDR3 in amino acids: CASSGRPSHLASGNTIYF. For the CDR3, the DNA is TGTGCCAGCAGCGGGAGGCCATCTCATTTAGCCTCTGGAAACACCATATATTTT.